This TCR beta chain was documented in a study of cytomegalovirus exposure and HLA in healthy donors. The overall study: Both the roughly 120 validation repertoires and the approximately 640 first-cohort repertoires used the same platform, as reported by a later analysis.

The data were produced by immunoSEQ multiplex PCR, yet TCRdb's version contains in-frame clones alone and is incomplete. The sample shows over 75,000 clones, approximately 91% of them seen only once. Turning to this clone: The antigen is undetermined.

Looked up from germline, CDR1 is SQVTM and CDR2 is ANQGSEA. J lost 1 base, V lost 3 bases, and 6 bases had no gene match. This CDR3 contains 14 residues. While the first cohort had several hundred subjects, the donors belonged to the separate validation cohort of roughly 130 subjects. General study findings and limits: It was reportedly the case that the classifier diagnosed cytomegalovirus status with high specificity and sensitivity.

V and J are TRBV29-1 and TRBJ2-7; the match to TRBD1 covers 7 bases. This TCR derives from a man aged 30-40 years in good health and CMV-seronegative. Sequenced input: PBMCs. CDR3 nucleotides: TGCAGCGTTGAGCGACCGGGACAGTCCTACGAGCAGTACTTC. Its translation: CSVERPGQSYEQYF.